Listed below are T cell receptor beta chains from one sample, sequenced in a study of cytomegalovirus exposure and HLA in healthy donors. Assay used: immunoSEQ multiplex PCR; TCRdb lists only in-frame clones, some missing. The sample shows fewer than 200,000 clones, 70% to 85% of them seen only once. Sample: PBMCs. These receptors originate from a man younger than 45 in good health and CMV-seropositive. The CDR3 runs from the conserved cysteine through the conserved F or W. A D gene is named only where the DNA matches it firmly. Some rows have no size entry. The others give once, few or many, or a class for an expanded clone.

>-|TRBJ2-1|-|TRBV4-3
TGCGCCAGCAGCCAACGTCTTGGGGGGGGGCTTTACAATGAGCAGTTCTTC
CASSQRLGGGLYNEQFF
>-|TRBJ2-6|-|TRBV7-8
TGTGCCAGCAGCTCTGACAAAAACTCTGGGGCCAACGTCCTGACTTTC
CASSSDKNSGANVLTF
>TRBD1|TRBJ1-6|-|TRBV7-2
TGTGCCAGCAGCTTAGCTACAGGGGATAATTCACCCCTCCACTTT
CASSLATGDNSPLHF
>-|TRBJ2-7|-|TRBV2
TGTGCCAGCAGTGACACAGGAGCCTACGAGCAGTACTTC
CASSDTGAYEQYF
>-|TRBJ1-6|-|TRBV28
TGTGCCAGCAGTTTACCAGGGCACTCACCCCTCCACTTT
CASSLPGHSPLHF
>-|TRBJ2-5|-|TRBV28
TGTGCCAGCAGTTCCTCAGGGGCCCCGGAGACCCAGTACTTC
CASSSSGAPETQYF
>-|TRBJ1-4|-|TRBV7-2
TGTGCCAGCAGCCAACCAGGCTATGGTGAAAAACTGTTTTTT
CASSQPGYGEKLFF
>-|TRBJ1-2|-|TRBV9
TGTGCCAGCAGCGTCACCGGGACATTGAACTATGGCTACACCTTC
CASSVTGTLNYGYTF
>TRBD1|TRBJ1-4|-|TRBV11-2
TGTGCCAGCAGCTTAAACAGGGGTGAAAAACTGTTTTTT
CASSLNRGEKLFF
>TRBD2|TRBJ2-2|-|TRBV4-2
TGTGCCAGCAGCCAAGGGGCAAGCGGGGGGGCCGGGGAGCTGTTTTTT
CASSQGASGGAGELFF
>TRBD1|TRBJ1-6|-|TRBV19
TGTGCCAGTCGGAGCAGGGGGGAAATTAATTCACCCCTCCACTTT
CASRSRGEINSPLHF
>TRBD2|TRBJ2-1|-|TRBV27
TGTGCCAGCAGTCACACCAGCGGGGGCTACCCCTACAATGAGCAGTTCTTC
CASSHTSGGYPYNEQFF
>-|TRBJ1-2|-|TRBV7-9
TGTGCCAGCAGCTTAGGAGCCGGGGGCTATGGCTACACCTTC
CASSLGAGGYGYTF
>-|TRBJ2-1|few|TRBV29-1
TGCAGCGTTGAAGCCGGTGCCAATGAGCAGTTCTTC
CSVEAGANEQFF
>-|TRBJ2-2|-|TRBV7-2
TGTGCCAGCAGTTTTACCAACAGGGTAACCGGGGAGCTGTTTTTT
CASSFTNRVTGELFF
>TRBD2|TRBJ2-7|-|TRBV7-2
TGTGCCAGCAGCGGGGGAGGGGCCCATCGCTTTTACGAGCAGTACTTC
CASSGGGAHRFYEQYF
>-|TRBJ2-4|-|TRBV6-5
TGTGCCAGCAGTTACTCTCGACTAGCCAAAAACATTCAGTACTTC
CASSYSRLAKNIQYF
>-|TRBJ2-7|-|TRBV7-9
TGTGCCAGCAGCTTAGTGTCAGGGTACGACGAGCAGTACTTC
CASSLVSGYDEQYF
>TRBD1|TRBJ1-2|once|TRBV12-5
TGTGCTAGTGGTTTGGCAGGGGGCAATGGCTACACCTTC
CASGLAGGNGYTF
>TRBD1|TRBJ2-5|-|TRBV7-6
TGTGCCAGCAGCTGGGACAGGGGATTTGGGGAGACCCAGTACTTC
CASSWDRGFGETQYF
>TRBD1|TRBJ1-3|-|TRBV2
TGTGCCAGCAGTGCAAGGGGGGACAGCTCTGGAAACACCATATATTTT
CASSARGDSSGNTIYF
>-|TRBJ2-4|-|TRBV19
TGTGCCAGTAGTGTTGGGGGGACTGGCATTCAGTACTTC
CASSVGGTGIQYF
>TRBD2|TRBJ2-3|-|TRBV6-4
TGTGCCAGCAGTGACGGGACTAGTCCCGGCACAGATACGCAGTATTTT
CASSDGTSPGTDTQYF
>-|TRBJ2-7|-|TRBV18
TGTGCCAGCTCCGAAACAGGGAACGAGCAGTACTTC
CASSETGNEQYF
>TRBD1|TRBJ1-5|-|TRBV19
TGTGCCAGTAGTGCATCCGAGGGACAGTTCTTTAATCAGCCCCAGCATTTT
CASSASEGQFFNQPQHF
>TRBD2|TRBJ2-6|-|TRBV5-1
TGCGCCAGCGGGGGGGGCTCTGGGGCCAACGTCCTGACTTTC
CASGGGSGANVLTF
>-|TRBJ2-1|-|TRBV5-4
TGTGCCAGCAGGTTAAAGGGGGGGTCCTACAATGAGCAGTTCTTC
CASRLKGGSYNEQFF
>TRBD1|TRBJ2-6|-|TRBV27
TGTGCCAACAGGGACAGGGCTAAAGCTGGGGCCAACGTCCTGACTTTC
CANRDRAKAGANVLTF
>TRBD1|TRBJ2-2|-|TRBV6-5
TGTGCCAGCAGTTACCTGGGACAGGGGTACACCGGGGAGCTGTTTTTT
CASSYLGQGYTGELFF
>-|TRBJ1-2|once|TRBV28
TGTGCCAGCAGCCTAGGGGGGGACGGCTACACCTTC
CASSLGGDGYTF
>-|TRBJ2-4|-|TRBV18
TGTGCCAGCTCGGGTGAGGTGGCCAAAAACATTCAGTACTTC
CASSGEVAKNIQYF
>-|TRBJ2-3|-|TRBV9
TGTGCCAGCAGCGATCCGGGACTCAGCACAGATACGCAGTATTTT
CASSDPGLSTDTQYF
>-|TRBJ2-1|-|TRBV11-3
TGTGCCAGCAGCAATAGTAGGGGTGAGCAGTTCTTC
CASSNSRGEQFF
>-|TRBJ1-3|-|TRBV9
TGTGCCAGCAGCGTAGCGTCGCAGGGGATTCTCTCTGGAAACACCATATATTTT
CASSVASQGILSGNTIYF
>-|TRBJ1-1|-|TRBV4-1
TGCGCCAGCAGCCAAGGGCGGAGCACTGAAGCTTTCTTT
CASSQGRSTEAFF
>TRBD1|TRBJ1-2|-|TRBV13
TGTGCCAGCAGCTTGGAGGGGGCGTCTCGCGATGGCTACACCTTC
CASSLEGASRDGYTF
>TRBD1|TRBJ2-7|-|TRBV6-6
TGTGCCAGCAGTTTCGACAGGGACTCCTACGAGCAGTACTTC
CASSFDRDSYEQYF
>TRBD1|TRBJ2-7|-|TRBV6-4
TGTGCCAGCAGGTCGTGCCCCGGGACAGTCTCCTACGAGCAGTACTTC
CASRSCPGTVSYEQYF
>-|TRBJ1-6|-|TRBV5-4
TGTGCCAGCAGCCTGGGGCCCAATTCACCCCTCCACTTT
CASSLGPNSPLHF
>-|TRBJ1-5|few|TRBV6-1
TGTGCCAGCAGTGATCTACAGGGACGGGGCAATCAGCCCCAGCATTTT
CASSDLQGRGNQPQHF
>TRBD1|TRBJ2-2|once|TRBV2
TGTGCCAGCAGGGGGACAGGAGGGACCGGGGAGCTGTTTTTT
CASRGTGGTGELFF
>TRBD1|TRBJ1-2|-|TRBV10-2
TGCGCCAGCACCCCGACAGGGGCCAACTATGGCTACACCTTC
CASTPTGANYGYTF
>TRBD2|TRBJ2-3|-|TRBV9
TGTGCCAGCAGCGTGCTAGCGGGGGGTTCTAGCACAGATACGCAGTATTTT
CASSVLAGGSSTDTQYF
>-|TRBJ2-7|-|TRBV12-1
TGTGCCAGCAGGCTACAGGGACACTCCTACGAGCAGTACTTC
CASRLQGHSYEQYF
>-|TRBJ1-4|-|TRBV7-2
TGTGCCAGCAGCTTAGCAGGGGGTAATGAAAAACTGTTTTTT
CASSLAGGNEKLFF
>-|TRBJ2-7|-|TRBV28
TGTGCCAGCACCCCGCGAGGGGGGGCTTCAAACTACGAGCAGTACTTC
CASTPRGGASNYEQYF
>TRBD1|TRBJ1-6|-|TRBV6-5
TGTGCCAGCAGTACCCGGACAGGGAATAATTCACCCCTCCACTTT
CASSTRTGNNSPLHF
>-|TRBJ1-1|-|TRBV6-5
TGTGCCAGCAGCCAAGATCAGGGTTTCACTGAAGCTTTCTTT
CASSQDQGFTEAFF
>-|TRBJ2-3|-|TRBV7-8
TGTGCCAGCAGCTCCCTTTCCCCAGACACAGATACGCAGTATTTT
CASSSLSPDTDTQYF
>-|TRBJ1-5|-|TRBV9
TGTGCCAGCAGCTACGGACAAGGCGGCCAGCCCCAGCATTTT
CASSYGQGGQPQHF
>TRBD2|TRBJ2-1|-|TRBV10-3
TGTGCCACCAGGACTAGCGGGGTCAATGAGCAGTTCTTC
CATRTSGVNEQFF
>TRBD1|TRBJ2-1|-|TRBV4-1
TGCGCCAGCACCTGGACCGGGACAGGGACTCATGAGCAGTTCTTC
CASTWTGTGTHEQFF
>TRBD1|TRBJ1-5|-|TRBV28
TGTGCCAGCAGCTTCCCTAATACAGGGGGCGGTCAGCCCCAGCATTTT
CASSFPNTGGGQPQHF
>-|TRBJ1-4|-|TRBV10-3
TGTGCCATCAGTAGGACAGATAATGAAGAACTGTTTTTT
CAISRTDNEELFF
>-|TRBJ2-4|-|TRBV30
TGTGCCTGGAATAGCCGGGTTGCCAAAAACATTCAGTACTTC
CAWNSRVAKNIQYF